The 9 T cell receptor beta chains listed next were all sequenced from one sample in a study of T cells in Graves' hyperthyroidism and ophthalmopathy (dated by TCRdb to about 2019). The protocol used for the library was multiplex PCR. Sequencing was performed on an Illumina HiSeq 2000. The TCR beta CDR3 regions were amplified from RNA transcripts. The TCR CDR3 was subjected to a first round of RT-PCR using the HTBI primer set and the Qiagen OneStep RT-PCR kit. TCRdb took the public reads, trimmed them with fastp at Q25, ran MiXCR for clone calling and kept in-frame beta chains. Each CDR3 protein appears once, grouped with its most common genes and DNA. Recorded for this sample are over 150,000 distinct CDR3 sequences; about a sixth of them occurred a single time. The leading ten clones occupy 40% to 65% of the sample. Source material: blood. These receptors all stem from a woman aged 50 to 65 with Graves' hyperthyroidism.

This clonotype occurred many times. The rearrangement joins TRBV11-2 to TRBJ2-5; maybe TRBD2 (6 bases). Between the trimmed V and J ends, which lost 3 bases and 2 bases, there was a span of 16 bases. Per germline, CDR1 SGHAT and CDR2 FQNNGV. The CDR3 consists of 16 residues. For the CDR3, the DNA is TGTGCCAGCAGCTTCCATTTCGGGACTTTACAAGAGACCCAGTACTTC. Translated: CASSFHFGTLQETQYF.

Details on this clonotype: This may stem from a read error, because a much larger clone lies one nucleotide away. The V call is TRBV6-5, the J call TRBJ2-7; 11 nucleotides agree with TRBD1. With the DNA end fitting TRBJ2-1 better, the J assignment may be wrong. Germline V gives CDR1 MNHEY, CDR2 SVGAGI. The length of the CDR3 is 14 residues. The CDR3 here is CASMLGQGAYEQFF. The CDR3 nucleotides read TGTGCCAGCATGTTAGGACAGGGGGCGTACGAGCAGTTCTTC.

The gene calls are TRBV30 and TRBJ1-2; perhaps TRBD1 as D (5 bases). The CDR3 consists of 13 residues. Germline CDR1 and CDR2: GTSNPN and SVGIG (reference sequence). V was pared by 0 bases and J by 4 bases, with 9 bases between. CDR3 sequence (DNA): TGTGCCTGGAGTGTACAGGCAGTCTATGGCTACACCTTC. It codes for CAWSVQAVYGYTF.

This clonotype was seen a few times. The V gene is TRBV7-2, the J gene TRBJ1-1, with no clear D. The CDR3 runs to 15 residues. Germline V gene sequence: CDR1 SGHTA, CDR2 FQGNSA. V was pared by 5 bases and J by 3 bases, with 16 bases between. The chain's CDR3 is CASSPQTLVDTEAFF. The DNA for the CDR3 is TGTGCCAGCAGCCCCCAGACCCTTGTCGACACTGAAGCTTTCTTT.

The rearrangement uses TRBV6-2 or TRBV6-3 and TRBJ1-1; no definite D call. Looked up from germline, CDR1 is MNHEY and CDR2 is SVGEGT. CDR3 length: 13 amino acids. V was clipped by 6 bases and J by 5 bases, with 13 bases between them. CDR3 residues: CASSKTGWTEAFF. Here the CDR3 DNA reads TGTGCCAGCAGCAAGACTGGATGGACTGAAGCTTTCTTT.

This clonotype has a handful of counts. A much larger clone differs from this one at a single base, so this may be a read error. As DNA, the CDR3 is TGTGCCAGCAGTTTACAGTCGCTGAACACCGGGGAGCTGCTTTTT. This encodes CASSLQSLNTGELLF. The chain joins TRBV12-3 or TRBV12-4 to TRBJ2-2; D is perhaps TRBD2 (5 bases). This CDR3 is built from 15 residues.

The chain uses TRBV6-1 and TRBJ2-7; 9 bases align to TRBD2. This CDR3 spans 14 amino acids. V lost 10 bases and J lost 4; bases outside the gene matches: 11. Germline V lookup: CDR1 MNHNS, CDR2 SASEGT. CDR3 sequence reads: CATAEQLAGYEQYF. The CDR3 DNA is TGTGCCACAGCTGAGCAGCTAGCGGGGTACGAGCAGTACTTC.

This clonotype was counted many times. The chain has TRBV28 and TRBJ1-5; D unresolved. V lost 4 bases and J 6 bases, leaving 4 bases between the germline ends. CDR3 size: 11 residues. Germline CDR1 reads MDHEN; CDR2 reads SYDVKM. The CDR3 bases are TGTGCCAGCAGTTCCCTTCAGCCCCAGCATTTT. It codes for CASSSLQPQHF. The full variable domain, its missing parts supplied by reference TRBV28 and TRBJ1-5, is DVKVTQSSRYLVKRTGEKVFLECVQDMDHENMFWYRQDPGLGLRLIYFSYDVKMKEKGDIPEGYSVSREKKERFSLILESASTNQTSMYLCASSSLQPQHFGDGTRLSIL.

This clonotype was recorded a few times. The chain links TRBV29-1 to TRBJ1-1; 7 positions agree with TRBD1. Per the germline V gene, CDR1 is SQVTM and CDR2 is ANQGSEA. The CDR3 has 15 residues. Trimming removed 8 bases from V and 0 bases from J; junction bases left unmatched: 12. The CDR3 DNA follows: TGCAGCCCCACTATACCACAGGGGATGAACACTGAAGCTTTCTTT. Residues: CSPTIPQGMNTEAFF.